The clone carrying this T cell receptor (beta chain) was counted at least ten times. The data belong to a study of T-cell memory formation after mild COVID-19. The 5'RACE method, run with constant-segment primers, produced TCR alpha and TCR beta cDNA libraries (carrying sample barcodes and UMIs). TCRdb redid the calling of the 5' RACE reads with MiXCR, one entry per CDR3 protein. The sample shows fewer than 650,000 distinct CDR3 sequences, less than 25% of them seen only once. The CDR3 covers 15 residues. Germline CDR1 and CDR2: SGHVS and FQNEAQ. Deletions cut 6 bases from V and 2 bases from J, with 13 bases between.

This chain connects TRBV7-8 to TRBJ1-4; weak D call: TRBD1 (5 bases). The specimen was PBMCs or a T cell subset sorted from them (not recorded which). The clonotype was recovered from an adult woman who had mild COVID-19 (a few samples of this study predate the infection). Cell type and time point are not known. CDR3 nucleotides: TGTGCCAGCAGTTCACCGGGGCTTACTAATGAAAAACTGTTTTTT. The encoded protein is CASSSPGLTNEKLFF.